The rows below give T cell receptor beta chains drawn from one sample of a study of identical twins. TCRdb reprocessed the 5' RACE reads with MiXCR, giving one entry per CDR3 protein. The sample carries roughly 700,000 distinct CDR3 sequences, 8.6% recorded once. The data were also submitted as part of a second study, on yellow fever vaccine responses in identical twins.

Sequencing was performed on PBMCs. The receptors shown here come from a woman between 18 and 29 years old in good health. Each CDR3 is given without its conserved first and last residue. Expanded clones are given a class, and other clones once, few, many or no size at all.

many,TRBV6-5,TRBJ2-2,ASSYETSVTGELF
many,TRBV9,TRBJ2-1,ASSASSGSYNEQF
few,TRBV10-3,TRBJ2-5,AIKGDGEETQY
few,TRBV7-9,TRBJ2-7,ASSPKLGQGNHEQY
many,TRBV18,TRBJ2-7,ASSSGTGSSYEQY
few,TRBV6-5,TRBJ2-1,ASSYSLAGTEQF
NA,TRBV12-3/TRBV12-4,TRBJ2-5,ASRAGTPKY
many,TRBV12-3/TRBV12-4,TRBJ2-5,ASSGPSQETQY
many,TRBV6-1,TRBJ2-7,ASSVQGYEQY
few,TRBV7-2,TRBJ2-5,ASTPSGGRVTQY
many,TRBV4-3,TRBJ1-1,ASSHPGMNTEAF
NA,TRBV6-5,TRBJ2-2,ASSYPGTGNTGELF
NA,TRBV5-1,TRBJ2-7,ASSLGGVTSYEQY
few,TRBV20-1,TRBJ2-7,SQHRERTDLSSYEQY
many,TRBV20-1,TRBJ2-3,SASSDGVGGAADTQY
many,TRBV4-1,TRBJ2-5,ASSRDTGSGETQY
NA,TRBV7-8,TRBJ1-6,ASSLRSRKNSPLH
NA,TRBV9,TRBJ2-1,ASSVFTGEREGLF
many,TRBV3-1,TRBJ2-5,ASSQMAVGARETQY
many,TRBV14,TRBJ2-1,ASSHPRDSSSYNEQF
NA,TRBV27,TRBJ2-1,ASSLGRERAQF
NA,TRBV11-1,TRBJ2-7,ASSLDDSFYEQY